The sequence of this TCR beta chain was determined in a study of immune evolution from preneoplasia to lung adenocarcinoma. The repertoire was sequenced with immunoSEQ multiplex PCR; TCRdb's copy has only in-frame clones and lacks some. Altogether some 15,000 clones are present, 75% to 90% being singletons, with the ten largest covering 2% to 3%. Broader study findings: Top clone frequencies peaked in normal lung, apparently declining through invasive adenocarcinoma.

As to this clone: The target antigen is unknown.

The CDR3 runs to 14 residues. V lost 1 base, J lost 0 bases, and 4 bases lay in between. The germline gives CDR1 MGHRA, CDR2 YSYEKL. The receptor was isolated from a person between 65 and 79 years old with invasive lung adenocarcinoma. The chain links TRBV4-1 to TRBJ1-5; D ambiguous. The source material was FFPE invasive lung adenocarcinoma tissue. CDR3 protein: CASSQVISNQPQHF. The CDR3 DNA sequence: TGCGCCAGCAGCCAAGTAATTAGCAATCAGCCCCAGCATTTT.